This TCR beta chain was observed in a study of low-dose radiotherapy and immunotherapy resistance in tumors. Study-wide context: Intravenous ipilimumab 1 mg/kg every six weeks was given with nivolumab 240 mg every two weeks.

Primers targeting TRAV and TRBV primed first-strand cDNA, covering alpha and beta chains. TCRs were amplified for around 21 PCR cycles with a constant-region primer and V-primer adapter. TCRdb re-derived calls from the reads in MiXCR, one entry per CDR3 protein. Altogether about 14,000 distinct CDR3 sequences are present, about 77% being singletons, with the ten largest covering under 6.5%. The V gene's germline CDR1 is MNHNS and CDR2 SASEGT. V was pared by 5 bases and J by 6 bases, with 13 bases between. This CDR3 region has 13 residues. V and J are TRBV6-1 and TRBJ2-5; D remains unclear. This receptor was taken from a human donor with advanced metastatic prostate, ovarian, gallbladder or colorectal cancer (not recorded which). This table probably holds off-target reads from a library built for another chain. As DNA, the CDR3 is TGTGCCAGCAGTTACCAAAACCTACAGACCCAGTACTTC. Protein: CASSYQNLQTQYF.